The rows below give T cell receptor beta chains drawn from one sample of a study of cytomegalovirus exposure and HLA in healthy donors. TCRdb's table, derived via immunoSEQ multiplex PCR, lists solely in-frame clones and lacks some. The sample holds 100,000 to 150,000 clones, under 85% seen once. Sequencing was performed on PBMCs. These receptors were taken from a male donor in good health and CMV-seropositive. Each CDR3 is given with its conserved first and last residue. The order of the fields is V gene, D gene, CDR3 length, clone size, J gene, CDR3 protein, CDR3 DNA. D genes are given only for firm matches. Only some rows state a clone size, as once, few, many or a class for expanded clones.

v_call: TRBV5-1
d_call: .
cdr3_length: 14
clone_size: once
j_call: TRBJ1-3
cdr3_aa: CASSLEGGGNTIYF
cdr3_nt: TGCGCCAGCAGCTTAGAGGGAGGCGGAAACACCATATATTTT

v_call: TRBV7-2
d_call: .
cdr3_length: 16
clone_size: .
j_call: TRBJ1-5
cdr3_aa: CASSQEFRVGGQPQHF
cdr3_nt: TGTGCCAGCAGCCAGGAATTCAGGGTTGGAGGGCAGCCCCAGCATTTT

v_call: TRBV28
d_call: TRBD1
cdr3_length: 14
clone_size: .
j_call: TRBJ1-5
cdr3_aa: CASSSGQGRQPQHF
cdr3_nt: TGTGCCAGCAGTTCCGGACAGGGAAGGCAGCCCCAGCATTTT

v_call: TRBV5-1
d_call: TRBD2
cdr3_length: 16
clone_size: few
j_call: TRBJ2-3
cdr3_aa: CASSLGLAGDTDTQYF
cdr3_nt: TGCGCCAGCAGCTTGGGATTAGCGGGCGACACAGATACGCAGTATTTT

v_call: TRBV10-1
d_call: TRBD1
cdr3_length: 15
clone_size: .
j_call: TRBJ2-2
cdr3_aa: CASSKDRVGTGELFF
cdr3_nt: TGCGCCAGCAGCAAAGACAGGGTCGGGACCGGGGAGCTGTTTTTT

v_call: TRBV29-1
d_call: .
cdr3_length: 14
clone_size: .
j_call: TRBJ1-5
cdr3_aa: CSVDTGQLNQPQHF
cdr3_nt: TGCAGCGTTGATACCGGACAGCTAAATCAGCCCCAGCATTTT

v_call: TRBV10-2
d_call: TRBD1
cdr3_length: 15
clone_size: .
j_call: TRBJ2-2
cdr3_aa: CASPDRVRSTGELFF
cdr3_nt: TGCGCCAGCCCCGACAGGGTCCGGAGCACCGGGGAGCTGTTTTTT

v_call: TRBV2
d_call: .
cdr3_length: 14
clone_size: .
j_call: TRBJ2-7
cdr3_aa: CASSEARQVDEQYF
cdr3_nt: TGTGCCAGCAGTGAAGCGCGCCAGGTCGACGAGCAGTACTTC

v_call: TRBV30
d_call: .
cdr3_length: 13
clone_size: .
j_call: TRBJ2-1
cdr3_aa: CAWRTGVYNEQFF
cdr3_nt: TGTGCCTGGAGGACGGGGGTATACAATGAGCAGTTCTTC

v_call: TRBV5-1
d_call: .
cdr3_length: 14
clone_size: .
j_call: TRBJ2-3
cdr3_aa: CASSPPGKPDTQYF
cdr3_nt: TGCGCCAGCAGCCCCCCCGGGAAACCAGATACGCAGTATTTT